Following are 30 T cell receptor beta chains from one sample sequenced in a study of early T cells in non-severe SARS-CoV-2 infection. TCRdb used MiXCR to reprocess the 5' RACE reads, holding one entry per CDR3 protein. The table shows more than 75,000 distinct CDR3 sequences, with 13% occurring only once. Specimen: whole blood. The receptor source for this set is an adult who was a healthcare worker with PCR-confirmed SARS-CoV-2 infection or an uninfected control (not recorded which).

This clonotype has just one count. CDR3 bases: TGCAGTGCTAGAGTTACTAGCGGCACAGATACGCAGTATTTT. Encoded protein: CSARVTSGTDTQYF. The chain employs TRBV20-1 and TRBJ2-3; 7 bases line up with TRBD2. The germline gives CDR1 DFQATT, CDR2 SNEGSKA (reference sequence). The CDR3 is made up of 14 amino acids. With 1 base clipped from V and 1 base from J, the junction kept 2 bases outside the gene matches.

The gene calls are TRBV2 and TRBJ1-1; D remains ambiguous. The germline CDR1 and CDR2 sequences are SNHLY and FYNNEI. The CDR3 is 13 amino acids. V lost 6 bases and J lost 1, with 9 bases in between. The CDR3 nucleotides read TGTGCCAGCAGGCGGGATACGAACACTGAAGCTTTCTTT. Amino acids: CASRRDTNTEAFF.

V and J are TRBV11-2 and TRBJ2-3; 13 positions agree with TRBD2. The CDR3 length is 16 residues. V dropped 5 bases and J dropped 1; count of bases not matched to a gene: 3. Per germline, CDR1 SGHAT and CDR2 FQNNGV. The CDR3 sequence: CASSRLAGGGTDTQYF. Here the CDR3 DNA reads TGTGCCAGCAGCAGACTAGCGGGAGGCGGCACAGATACGCAGTATTTT.

Here the CDR3 DNA reads TGTGCCGCCTGGGGGGGACAGGGCCAGCGCGCGCAGTTCTTC. This translates into CAAWGGQGQRAQFF. The rearrangement links TRBV28 to TRBJ2-1; 9 bases are a match to TRBD1. Germline-derived CDR1 and CDR2 are MDHEN and SYDVKM. With V trimmed by 11 bases and J by 12 bases, 17 bases remained unmatched. This CDR3 has 14 amino acids. The whole variable domain, remainder taken from reference TRBV28 and TRBJ2-1, is DVKVTQSSRYLVKRTGEKVFLECVQDMDHENMFWYRQDPGLGLRLIYFSYDVKMKEKGDIPEGYSVSREKKERFSLILESASTNQTSMYLCAAWGGQGQRAQFFGPGTRLTVL.

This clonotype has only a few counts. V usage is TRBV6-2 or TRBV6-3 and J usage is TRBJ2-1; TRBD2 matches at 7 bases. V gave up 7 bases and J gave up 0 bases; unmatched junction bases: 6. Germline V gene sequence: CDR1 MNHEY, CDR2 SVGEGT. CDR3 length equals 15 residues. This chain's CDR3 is CASIGTTRSYNEQFF. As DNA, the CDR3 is TGTGCCAGCATTGGGACTACCCGCTCCTACAATGAGCAGTTCTTC.

The CDR3 DNA is TGTGCCAGCAGTTCCACGGCGGGTTACGAGCAGTACTTC. The encoded protein is CASSSTAGYEQYF. The genes are TRBV28 and TRBJ2-7; D perhaps matches TRBD2 (5 bases). Trimming stripped 4 bases from V and 4 bases from J, with 11 bases between. CDR3 size: 13 residues. In germline, CDR1 is MDHEN, CDR2 SYDVKM.

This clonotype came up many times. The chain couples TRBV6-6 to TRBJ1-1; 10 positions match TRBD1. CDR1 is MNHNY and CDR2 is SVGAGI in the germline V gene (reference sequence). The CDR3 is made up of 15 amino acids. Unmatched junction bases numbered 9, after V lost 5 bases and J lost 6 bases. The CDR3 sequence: CASSTEDRGWAEAFF. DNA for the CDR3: TGTGCCAGCAGTACTGAGGACAGGGGGTGGGCTGAAGCTTTCTTT.

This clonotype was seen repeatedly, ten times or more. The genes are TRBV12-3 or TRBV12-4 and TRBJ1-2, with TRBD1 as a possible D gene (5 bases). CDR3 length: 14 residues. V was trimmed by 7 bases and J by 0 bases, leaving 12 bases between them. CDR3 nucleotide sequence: TGTGCCAGCACCCAGCGGGGCACTAACTATGGCTACACCTTC. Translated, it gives CASTQRGTNYGYTF.

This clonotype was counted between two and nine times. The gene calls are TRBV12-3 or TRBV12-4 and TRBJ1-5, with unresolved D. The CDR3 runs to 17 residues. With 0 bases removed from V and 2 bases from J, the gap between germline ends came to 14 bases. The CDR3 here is CASSLAVGRGGNQPQHF. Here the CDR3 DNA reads TGTGCCAGCAGTTTAGCGGTCGGGAGAGGCGGCAATCAGCCCCAGCATTTT.

The CDR3 coding sequence is TGTGCCACCAGTGATTTGGGTTACAATGAGCAGTTCTTC. Encoded protein: CATSDLGYNEQFF. V is TRBV24-1 and J is TRBJ2-1, with D uncertain. Trimming took 0 bases from V and 4 from J, leaving 3 bases between them. From germline, CDR1 is KGHDR and CDR2 SFDVKD. This CDR3 contains 13 residues.

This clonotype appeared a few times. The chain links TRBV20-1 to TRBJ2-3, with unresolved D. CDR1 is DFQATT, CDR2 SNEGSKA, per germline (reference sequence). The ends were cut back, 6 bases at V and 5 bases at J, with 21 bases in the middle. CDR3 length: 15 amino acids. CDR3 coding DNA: TGCAGTGCCCCGGATATGACTCAACGCATAGATACGCAGTATTTT. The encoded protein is CSAPDMTQRIDTQYF.

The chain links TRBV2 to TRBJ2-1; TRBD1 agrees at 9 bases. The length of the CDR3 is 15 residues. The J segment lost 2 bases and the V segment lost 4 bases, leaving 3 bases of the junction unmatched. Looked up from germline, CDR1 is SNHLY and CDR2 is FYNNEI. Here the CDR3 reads CASSGQGVPYNEQFF. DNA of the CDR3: TGTGCCAGCAGTGGACAGGGGGTCCCCTACAATGAGCAGTTCTTC.

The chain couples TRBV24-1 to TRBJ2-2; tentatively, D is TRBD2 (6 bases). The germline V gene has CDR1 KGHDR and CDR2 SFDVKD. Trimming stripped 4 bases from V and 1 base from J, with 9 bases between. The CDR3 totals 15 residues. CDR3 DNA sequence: TGTGCCACCAGTGAGCCTAGCGTGAACACCGGGGAGCTGTTTTTT. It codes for CATSEPSVNTGELFF.

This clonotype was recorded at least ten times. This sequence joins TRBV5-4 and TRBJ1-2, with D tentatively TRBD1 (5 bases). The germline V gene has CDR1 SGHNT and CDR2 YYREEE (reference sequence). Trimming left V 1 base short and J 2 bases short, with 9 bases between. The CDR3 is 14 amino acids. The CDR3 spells CASSLRWGNYGYTF. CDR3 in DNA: TGTGCCAGCAGCTTGAGATGGGGGAACTATGGCTACACCTTC.

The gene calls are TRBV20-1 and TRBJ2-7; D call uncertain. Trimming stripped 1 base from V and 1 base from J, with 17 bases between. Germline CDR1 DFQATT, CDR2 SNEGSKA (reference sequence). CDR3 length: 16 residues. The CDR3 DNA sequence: TGCAGTGCTAGAGTAGCCAGGCTGGTTCTTTCCTACGAGCAGTACTTC. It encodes CSARVARLVLSYEQYF.

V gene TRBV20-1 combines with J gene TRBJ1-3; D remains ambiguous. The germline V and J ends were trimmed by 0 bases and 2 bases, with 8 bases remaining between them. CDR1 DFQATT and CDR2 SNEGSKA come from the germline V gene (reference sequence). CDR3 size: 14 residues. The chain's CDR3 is CSAREWETGNTIYF. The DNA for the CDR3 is TGCAGTGCTAGAGAGTGGGAAACTGGAAACACCATATATTTT.

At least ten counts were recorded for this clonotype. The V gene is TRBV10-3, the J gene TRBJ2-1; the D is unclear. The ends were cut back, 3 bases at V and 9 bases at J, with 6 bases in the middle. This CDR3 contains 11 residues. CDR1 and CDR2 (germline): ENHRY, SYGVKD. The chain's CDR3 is CAISELSEQFF. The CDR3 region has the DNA TGTGCCATCAGTGAATTATCTGAGCAGTTCTTC.

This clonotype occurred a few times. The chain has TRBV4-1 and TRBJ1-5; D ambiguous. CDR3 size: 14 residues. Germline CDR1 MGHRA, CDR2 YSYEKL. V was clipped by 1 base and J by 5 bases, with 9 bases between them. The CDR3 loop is CASSQVIFDQPQHF. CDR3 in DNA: TGCGCCAGCAGCCAAGTAATCTTCGATCAGCCCCAGCATTTT.

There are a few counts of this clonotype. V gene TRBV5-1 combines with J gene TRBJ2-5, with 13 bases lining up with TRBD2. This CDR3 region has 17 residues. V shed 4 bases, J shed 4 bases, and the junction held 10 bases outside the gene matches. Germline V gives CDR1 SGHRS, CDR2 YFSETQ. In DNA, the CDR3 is TGCGCCAGCAGCGCCGGGACTAGCGGGGCCGCGGGAGAGACCCAGTACTTC. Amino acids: CASSAGTSGAAGETQYF.

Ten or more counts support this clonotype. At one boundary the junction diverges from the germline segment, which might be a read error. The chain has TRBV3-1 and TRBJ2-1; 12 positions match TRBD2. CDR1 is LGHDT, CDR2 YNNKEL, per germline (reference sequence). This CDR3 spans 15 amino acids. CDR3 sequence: CASRQGTSGSNEQFF. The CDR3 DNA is TGTGCCAGCAGGCAAGGGACTAGCGGGTCCAATGAGCAGTTCTTC.

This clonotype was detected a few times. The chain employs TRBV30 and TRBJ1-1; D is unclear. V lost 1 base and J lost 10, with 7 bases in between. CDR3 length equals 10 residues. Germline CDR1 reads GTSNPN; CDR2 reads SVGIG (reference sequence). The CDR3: CAWSGDGAFF. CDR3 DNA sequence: TGTGCCTGGAGTGGTGACGGAGCTTTCTTT. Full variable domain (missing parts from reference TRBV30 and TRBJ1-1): SQTIHQWPATLVQPVGSPLSLECTVEGTSNPNLYWYRQAAGRGLQLLFYSVGIGQISSEVPQNLSASRPQDRQFILSSKKLLLSDSGFYLCAWSGDGAFFGQGTRLTVV.

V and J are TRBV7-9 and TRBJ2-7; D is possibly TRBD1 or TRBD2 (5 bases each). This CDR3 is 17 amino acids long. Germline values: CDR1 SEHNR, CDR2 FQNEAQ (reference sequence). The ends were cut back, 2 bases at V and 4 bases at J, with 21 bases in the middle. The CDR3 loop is CASSLFGGGGEGYEQYF. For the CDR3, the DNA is TGTGCCAGCAGCTTATTCGGCGGCGGTGGTGAGGGGTACGAGCAGTACTTC.

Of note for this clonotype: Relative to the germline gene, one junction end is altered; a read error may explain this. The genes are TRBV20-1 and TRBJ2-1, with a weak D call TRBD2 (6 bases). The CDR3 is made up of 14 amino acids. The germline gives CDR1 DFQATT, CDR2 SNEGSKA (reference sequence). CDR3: CSVEILATYNEQFF. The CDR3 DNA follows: TGCAGTGTTGAGATACTAGCAACCTACAATGAGCAGTTCTTT.

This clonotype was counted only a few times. CDR3 sequence (DNA): TGCGCCAGCGAAACGGGACAGGGCCATACGGAAGCTTTCTTT. Translating it yields CASETGQGHTEAFF. The rearrangement uses TRBV5-1 and TRBJ1-1; 9 bases match TRBD1. CDR1 is SGHRS and CDR2 is YFSETQ in the germline V gene. CDR3 length: 14 residues. The V segment lost 7 bases and the J segment 8 bases; nucleotides outside the gene matches: 12. Full variable domain (rest looked up from reference TRBV5-1 and TRBJ1-1): KAGVTQTPRYLIKTRGQQVTLSCSPISGHRSVSWYQQTPGQGLQFLFEYFSETQRNKGNFPGRFSGRQFSNSRSEMNVSTLELGDSALYLCASETGQGHTEAFFGQGTRLTVV.

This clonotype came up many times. The CDR3 coding sequence is TGTGCCAGCAGTTCTGGGAATTTACAGCCCCAGCATTTT. Translated, it gives CASSSGNLQPQHF. The rearrangement uses TRBV7-9 and TRBJ1-5; D uncertain. Germline CDR1 and CDR2: SEHNR and FQNEAQ (reference sequence). Trimming shortened V by 6 bases and J by 7 bases, and 13 bases separated the two germline ends. This CDR3 has 13 amino acids.

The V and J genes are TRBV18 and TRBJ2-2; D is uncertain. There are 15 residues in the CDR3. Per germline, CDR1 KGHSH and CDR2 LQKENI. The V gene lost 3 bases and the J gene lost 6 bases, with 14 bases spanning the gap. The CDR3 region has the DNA TGTGCCAGCTCACCGGGAACCCAGATCGCCGGGGAGCTGTTTTTT. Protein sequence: CASSPGTQIAGELFF.

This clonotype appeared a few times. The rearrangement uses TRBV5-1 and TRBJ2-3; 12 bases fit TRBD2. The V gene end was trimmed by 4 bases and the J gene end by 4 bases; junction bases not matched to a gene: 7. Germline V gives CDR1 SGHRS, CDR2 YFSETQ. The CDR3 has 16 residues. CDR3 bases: TGCGCCAGCAGCCGACGGACTAGCGGGGCACCAGATACGCAGTATTTT. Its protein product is CASSRRTSGAPDTQYF.

CDR3 loop: CASGWTVNTEAFF. The CDR3 DNA reads TGTGCCAGCGGATGGACAGTAAACACTGAAGCTTTCTTT. This chain connects TRBV28 to TRBJ1-1; perhaps TRBD1 as D (6 bases). The CDR3 extends over 13 amino acids. Trimming took off 8 bases at V and 2 bases at J, with 12 bases between the two ends. Per the germline V gene, CDR1 is MDHEN and CDR2 is SYDVKM.

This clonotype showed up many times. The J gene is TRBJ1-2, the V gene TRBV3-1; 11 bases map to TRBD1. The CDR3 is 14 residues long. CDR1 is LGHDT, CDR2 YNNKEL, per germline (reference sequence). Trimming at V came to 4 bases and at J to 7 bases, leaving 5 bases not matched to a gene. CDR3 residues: CASSRTGGAGGYTF. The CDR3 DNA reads TGTGCCAGCAGCCGGACAGGGGGCGCAGGTGGCTACACCTTC.

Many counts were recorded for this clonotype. CDR3 nucleotide sequence: TGTGCCAGCAGCCTAGACAGGGGCTATGGCTACACCTTC. Its translation: CASSLDRGYGYTF. This sequence joins TRBV4-2 and TRBJ1-2; 8 bases agree with TRBD1. Germline-derived CDR1 and CDR2 are LGHNA and YNFKEQ. V was pared by 4 bases and J by 4 bases, with 2 bases of the junction left unmatched. CDR3 length: 13 amino acids.